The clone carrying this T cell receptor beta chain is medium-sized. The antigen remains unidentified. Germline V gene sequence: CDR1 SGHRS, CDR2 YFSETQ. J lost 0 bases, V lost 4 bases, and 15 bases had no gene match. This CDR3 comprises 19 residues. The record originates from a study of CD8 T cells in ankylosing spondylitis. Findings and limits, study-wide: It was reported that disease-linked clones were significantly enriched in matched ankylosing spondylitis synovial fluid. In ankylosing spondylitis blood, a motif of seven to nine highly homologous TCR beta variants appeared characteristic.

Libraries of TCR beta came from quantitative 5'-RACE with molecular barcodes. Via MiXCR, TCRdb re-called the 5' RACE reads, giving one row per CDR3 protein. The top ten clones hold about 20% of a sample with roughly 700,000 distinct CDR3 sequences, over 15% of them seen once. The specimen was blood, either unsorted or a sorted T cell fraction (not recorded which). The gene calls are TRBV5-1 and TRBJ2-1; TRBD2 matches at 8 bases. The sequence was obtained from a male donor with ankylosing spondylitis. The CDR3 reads CASSILWRGDISSYNEQFF. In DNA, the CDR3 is TGCGCCAGCAGCATACTATGGCGGGGGGATATTAGCTCCTACAATGAGCAGTTCTTC.